This record covers a single T cell receptor (beta chain). This sample was included in a study of T cells in Graves' hyperthyroidism and ophthalmopathy. Researchers took RNA transcripts and amplified the TCR beta CDR3 regions from them. When the TCR CDR3 underwent first-round RT-PCR, the HTBI primer set was used. In TCRdb, the multiplex PCR reads were re-called with MiXCR into one record per CDR3 protein. The profile shows about 560,000 distinct CDR3 sequences, around 15% of them singletons. CDR1 is DFQATT and CDR2 is SNEGSKA in the germline V gene (reference sequence). CDR3 size: 14 residues. The junction had 5 bases not matched to a gene; V was cut back by 5 bases and J by 3 bases. Absence of ophthalmopathy progression within 18 months defined stable Graves' hyperthyroidism. Each patient was aged 18 to 65 and had newly diagnosed hyperthyroidism of under 2 months' duration. Diagnoses used clinical symptoms, serum thyroxine and TRAb, thyroid ultrasound and orbital computed tomography.

The TCR sequence derives from a woman aged 18-29 years with Graves' hyperthyroidism. This chain uses TRBV20-1 with TRBJ1-1; TRBD1 aligns across 11 bases. Sequenced input: blood. DNA of the CDR3: TGCAGTGCTTACCCGGGACAGGGGGACACTGAAGCTTTCTTT. This codes for CSAYPGQGDTEAFF.